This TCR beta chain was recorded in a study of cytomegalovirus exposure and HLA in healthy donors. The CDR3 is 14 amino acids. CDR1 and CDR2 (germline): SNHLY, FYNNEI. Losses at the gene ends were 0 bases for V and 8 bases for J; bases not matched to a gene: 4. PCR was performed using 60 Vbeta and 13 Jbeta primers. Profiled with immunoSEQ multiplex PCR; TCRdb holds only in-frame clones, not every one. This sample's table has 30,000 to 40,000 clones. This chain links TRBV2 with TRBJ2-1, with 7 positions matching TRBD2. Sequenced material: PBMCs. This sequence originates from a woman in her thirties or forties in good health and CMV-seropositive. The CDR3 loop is CASSEAGRGDEQFF. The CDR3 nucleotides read TGTGCCAGCAGTGAAGCGGGTCGGGGGGATGAGCAGTTCTTC.